Listed below are T cell receptor beta chains from one sample, sequenced in a study of tumor and adjacent non-tumor tissue in lung cancer. MiXCR, run by TCRdb on the multiplex PCR reads, gives a single entry per CDR3 protein. The table records under 150,000 distinct CDR3 sequences, approximately 66% of them present only once. The sequencing sample was made of lung tumor tissue. The receptors come from a man in his 60s with small cell lung cancer. Both conserved end residues are trimmed from each CDR3. The order of the fields is V gene, CDR3 protein.

V: TRBV28
CDR3: ASGGGPTNEKLF

V: TRBV5-5
CDR3: ASSQSWGYEQY

V: TRBV11-2
CDR3: ASSLQYNEQF

V: TRBV4-1
CDR3: AGSQDPSWPRH

V: TRBV6-2/TRBV6-3
CDR3: ASSYKGEAYNEQF

V: TRBV19
CDR3: ASSTGTYLSYNEQF

V: TRBV12-3/TRBV12-4
CDR3: ASILRGNTGELF

V: TRBV4-2
CDR3: ASNQHKGTNTGELS

V: TRBV11-3
CDR3: ASSLGSAVGETQY

V: TRBV11-3
CDR3: SSSLMAYLGEQF

V: TRBV20-1
CDR3: SAWNIGVIQPQH

V: TRBV11-2
CDR3: TSSHLGGEQF

V: TRBV7-8
CDR3: ASSFHEPSLYEQY

V: TRBV29-1
CDR3: SVEVGNTQETKY

V: TRBV12-3/TRBV12-4
CDR3: ASSAGNVDYNEQF

V: TRBV6-2/TRBV6-3
CDR3: ASSRQAYEQY

V: TRBV6-5
CDR3: ASSDGRDRR

V: TRBV20-1
CDR3: SATDLTSGGSISTDTQY

V: TRBV6-5
CDR3: AGSPWDREYTETF

V: TRBV4-1
CDR3: ASSLLVAFQVDTQY

V: TRBV6-1
CDR3: AGIYRLPDSTDTQY

V: TRBV24-1
CDR3: ATSDRLNEQF

V: TRBV20-1
CDR3: SASGEDVYEQY

V: TRBV20-1
CDR3: SAVRTGGATDTEY

V: TRBV11-1
CDR3: ASLDSPTNEQF

V: TRBV12-3/TRBV12-4
CDR3: ACSWDRGMAF

V: TRBV13
CDR3: ASSPQAGEQF

V: TRBV28
CDR3: ASSRSSYNEQF

V: TRBV29-1
CDR3: SVDMGLGLLRKNTDTQY

V: TRBV11-2
CDR3: ASNLGGDLVSEQF

V: TRBV19
CDR3: ASSKNRGYEQY

V: TRBV11-2
CDR3: ANSSTGGFFDEQF

V: TRBV29-1
CDR3: SVPRTGSSRSQY

V: TRBV11-2
CDR3: VSSLRPDGGELF

V: TRBV20-1
CDR3: SASTGPNYGYT

V: TRBV5-1
CDR3: AGSFDPQETQY

V: TRBV20-1
CDR3: SAQATGGRNEQY

V: TRBV29-1
CDR3: SVENAWNEQY

V: TRBV6-1
CDR3: ASSEQGPTEAF

V: TRBV18
CDR3: ASSPRQVRMYVQY

V: TRBV5-1
CDR3: TSSGGLPGVTADTQY

V: TRBV11-3
CDR3: ASSLGAGARAFEQF

V: TRBV6-2/TRBV6-3
CDR3: ASSPITDLAGLKDTQY

V: TRBV11-3
CDR3: ASNRLRDRGYGNTIY

V: TRBV6-1
CDR3: ASNEYARGIAEAF

V: TRBV20-1
CDR3: SARSVQETQY

V: TRBV5-1
CDR3: ASSLVTSGTSYNEQF

V: TRBV11-1
CDR3: ASSRQGREEN

V: TRBV6-1
CDR3: ASSDTGEVGTEAF

V: TRBV28
CDR3: TSRPDSEVTGELF

V: TRBV6-5
CDR3: ASSPTSGGTSGTEETQY

V: TRBV12-3/TRBV12-4
CDR3: ASSFTSSGEKLF